Listed here are 13 T cell receptor beta chains from one sample, sequenced in a study of blood T cell repertoires in COVID-19. TCRdb's copy holds only in-frame clones and misses some; the assay was immunoSEQ multiplex PCR. The sample contains more than 70,000 clones, 60% to 85% of which appear only once. Input material: peripheral blood. The receptors come from a human donor in a cohort sampled during active COVID-19.

The chain carries TRBV7-2 and TRBJ2-1, with D uncertain. The CDR3 contains 14 residues. The V and J ends lost 4 bases and 0 bases respectively, with 7 bases between them. Germline CDR1 reads SGHTA; CDR2 reads FQGNSA. CDR3 sequence (DNA): TGTGCCAGCAGCTCGGGTAGCTCCTACAATGAGCAGTTCTTC. Translation: CASSSGSSYNEQFF.

The J gene is TRBJ2-7, the V gene TRBV13, with 7 bases that match TRBD1. V gave up 5 bases and J gave up 3 bases; unmatched junction bases: 4. This CDR3 contains 13 residues. Germline V CDR1 and CDR2: PRHDT, FYEKMQ (reference sequence). CDR3 amino acids: CASSPRDSYEQYF. DNA of the CDR3: TGTGCCAGCAGCCCAAGGGACAGCTACGAGCAGTACTTC.

This clone appeared a single time. The chain joins TRBV3-1 (or the pseudogene TRBV3-2) to TRBJ1-2, with D unresolved. Germline V gene sequence: CDR1 LGHDT, CDR2 YNNKEL (reference sequence). V was pared by 1 base and J by 0 bases, with 9 bases between. The CDR3 length is 15 residues. The CDR3 spells CASSQGHPANYGYTF. The CDR3 region has the DNA TGTGCCAGCAGCCAAGGACACCCGGCTAACTATGGCTACACCTTC.

This chain uses TRBV4-2 with TRBJ1-2; the D gene is possibly TRBD1 (6 bases). V was trimmed by 0 bases and J by 4 bases, leaving 12 bases between them. CDR1 and CDR2 from the germline V gene are LGHNA and YNFKEQ. This CDR3 has 15 residues. This chain's CDR3 is CASSQDRQGIYGYTF. The DNA for the CDR3 is TGTGCCAGCAGCCAAGATCGGCAGGGGATCTATGGCTACACCTTC.

The chain uses TRBV27 and TRBJ2-1, with TRBD2 matching over 14 bases. Germline lookup yields CDR1 MNHEY and CDR2 SMNVEV (reference sequence). V lost 5 bases and J lost 3; bases outside the gene matches: 3. The CDR3 covers 16 residues. CDR3 nucleotides: TGTGCCAGCAGTCCCGGACTAGCGGGGGGCTACAATGAGCAGTTCTTC. Translated, it gives CASSPGLAGGYNEQFF.

The chain combines TRBV6-6 with TRBJ1-5, with 7 bases fitting TRBD1. CDR3 size: 16 residues. The trim removed 5 bases at V and 2 bases at J, leaving 9 bases unmatched. CDR1 and CDR2 (germline): MNHNY, SVGAGI (reference sequence). CDR3 coding DNA: TGTGCCAGCAGTCGAACAGGGGTCGGAGGCAATCAGCCCCAGCATTTT. It translates to CASSRTGVGGNQPQHF.

This clone was seen a handful of times. The chain carries TRBV6-1 and TRBJ1-2, with 10 positions matching TRBD1. From germline, CDR1 is MNHNS and CDR2 SASEGT. The CDR3 length is 16 residues. J was trimmed by 3 bases and V by 3 bases; bases with no gene match: 7. The CDR3 reads CASSDFGTGEDYGYTF. Written as DNA, the CDR3 is TGTGCCAGCAGTGATTTTGGGACAGGGGAGGACTATGGCTACACCTTC.

This sequence joins TRBV3-1 (or the pseudogene TRBV3-2) and TRBJ2-7; 13 nucleotides agree with TRBD2. Germline V CDR1 and CDR2: LGHDT, YNNKEL (reference sequence). V trimming: 3 bases; J trimming: 7 bases; junction bases outside the gene matches: 12. The CDR3 consists of 17 residues. DNA of the CDR3: TGTGCCAGCAGCCAGACTAGCGGGGGGCCCATCGGGGGAGAGCAGTACTTC. It codes for CASSQTSGGPIGGEQYF.

The chain couples TRBV11-3 to TRBJ2-1; D is perhaps TRBD2 (6 bases). Germline-derived CDR1 and CDR2 are SGHNT and YENEEA. The CDR3 contains 13 residues. V lost 4 bases and J lost 5, with 9 bases in between. The CDR3 DNA reads as TGTGCCAGCAGCTCACGGACTAACAATGAGCAGTTCTTC. It codes for CASSSRTNNEQFF.

Here the CDR3 reads CASSSARRAGGNEQYF. CDR3 DNA sequence: TGTGCCAGCAGTTCGGCTCGGCGGGCAGGGGGTAACGAGCAGTACTTC. The chain combines TRBV6-5 with TRBJ2-7; 7 nucleotides agree with TRBD1. J lost 5 bases, V lost 4 bases, and 14 bases had no gene match. In germline, CDR1 is MNHEY, CDR2 SVGAGI. The CDR3 covers 16 residues.

The chain is built from TRBV28 and TRBJ1-2; a weak D match, TRBD1 (5 bases). The CDR3 loop spans 13 amino acids. Germline V lookup: CDR1 MDHEN, CDR2 SYDVKM. Trimming pared 3 bases from V and 2 bases from J, leaving 7 bases between. The CDR3 DNA sequence: TGTGCCAGCAGTTTTGCAGGGAACTATGGCTACACCTTC. This gives the protein CASSFAGNYGYTF.

The chain employs TRBV19 and TRBJ1-5; 10 bases are shared with TRBD1. The CDR3 is made up of 16 amino acids. Per germline, CDR1 LNHDA and CDR2 SQIVND (reference sequence). The J segment lost 6 bases and the V segment lost 5 bases, leaving 10 bases of the junction unmatched. CDR3 DNA sequence: TGTGCCAGTAGTCAGCGACAGGGGGCGGGGAGTCAGCCCCAGCATTTT. The encoded protein is CASSQRQGAGSQPQHF.

V and J are TRBV6-5 and TRBJ1-6, with 7 bases that match TRBD1. Looked up from germline, CDR1 is MNHEY and CDR2 is SVGAGI. V lost 7 bases and J lost 7; bases outside the gene matches: 7. There are 14 residues in the CDR3. In DNA, the CDR3 is TGTGCCAGCAATCCGGGACAGAGGAATTCACCCCTCCACTTT. Translation gives CASNPGQRNSPLHF.